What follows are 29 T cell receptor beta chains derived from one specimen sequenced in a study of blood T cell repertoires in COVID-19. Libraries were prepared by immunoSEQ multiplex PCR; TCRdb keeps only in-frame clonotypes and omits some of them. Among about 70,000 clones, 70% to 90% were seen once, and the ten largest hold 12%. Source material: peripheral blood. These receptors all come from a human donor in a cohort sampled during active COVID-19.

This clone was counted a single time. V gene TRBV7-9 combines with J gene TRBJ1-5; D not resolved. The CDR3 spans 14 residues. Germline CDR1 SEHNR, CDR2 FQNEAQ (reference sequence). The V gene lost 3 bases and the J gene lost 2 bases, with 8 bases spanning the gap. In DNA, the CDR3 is TGTGCCAGCAGCTTGACTGAGCGCAATCAGCCCCAGCATTTT. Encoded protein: CASSLTERNQPQHF.

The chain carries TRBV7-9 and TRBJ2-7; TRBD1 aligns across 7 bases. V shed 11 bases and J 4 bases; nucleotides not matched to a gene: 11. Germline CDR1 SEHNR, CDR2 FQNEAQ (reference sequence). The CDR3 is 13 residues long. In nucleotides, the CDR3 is TGTGCCGCCCTAACGGGACAGCCATACGAGCAGTACTTC. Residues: CAALTGQPYEQYF.

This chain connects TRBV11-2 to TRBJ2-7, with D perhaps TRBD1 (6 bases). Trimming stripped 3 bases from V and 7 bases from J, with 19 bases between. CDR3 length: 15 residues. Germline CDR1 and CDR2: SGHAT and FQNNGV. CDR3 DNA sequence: TGTGCCAGCAGCTTCCGCGGACAGAGCTCGGGAGAGCAGTACTTC. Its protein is CASSFRGQSSGEQYF.

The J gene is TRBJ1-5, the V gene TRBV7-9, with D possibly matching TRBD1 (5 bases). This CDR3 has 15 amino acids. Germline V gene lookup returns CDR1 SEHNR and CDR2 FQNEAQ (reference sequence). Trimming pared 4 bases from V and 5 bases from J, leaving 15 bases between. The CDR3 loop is CASSSRDSGDQPQHF. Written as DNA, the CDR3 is TGTGCCAGCAGCTCGAGGGACTCCGGAGATCAGCCCCAGCATTTT.

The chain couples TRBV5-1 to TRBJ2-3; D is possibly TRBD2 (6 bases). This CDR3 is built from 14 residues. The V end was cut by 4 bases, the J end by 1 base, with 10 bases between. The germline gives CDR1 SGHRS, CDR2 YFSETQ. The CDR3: CASSGGTRTDTQYF. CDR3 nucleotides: TGCGCCAGCAGCGGCGGGACCCGCACAGATACGCAGTATTTT. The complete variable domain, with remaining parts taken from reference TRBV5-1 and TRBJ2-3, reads KAGVTQTPRYLIKTRGQQVTLSCSPISGHRSVSWYQQTPGQGLQFLFEYFSETQRNKGNFPGRFSGRQFSNSRSEMNVSTLELGDSALYLCASSGGTRTDTQYFGPGTRLTVL.

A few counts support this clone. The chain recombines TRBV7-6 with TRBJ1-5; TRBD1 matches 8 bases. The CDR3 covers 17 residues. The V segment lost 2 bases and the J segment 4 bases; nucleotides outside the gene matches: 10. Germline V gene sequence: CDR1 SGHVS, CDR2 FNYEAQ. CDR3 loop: CASSLFSGRGPNQPQHF. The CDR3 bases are TGTGCCAGCAGCTTATTTAGTGGCAGGGGGCCGAATCAGCCCCAGCATTTT.

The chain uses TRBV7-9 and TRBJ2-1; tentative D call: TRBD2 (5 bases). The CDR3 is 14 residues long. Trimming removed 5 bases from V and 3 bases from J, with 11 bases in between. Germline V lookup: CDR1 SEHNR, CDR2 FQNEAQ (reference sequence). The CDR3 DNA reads TGTGCCAGCAGCAACCGGGATTTCTACAATGAGCAGTTCTTC. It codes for CASSNRDFYNEQFF.

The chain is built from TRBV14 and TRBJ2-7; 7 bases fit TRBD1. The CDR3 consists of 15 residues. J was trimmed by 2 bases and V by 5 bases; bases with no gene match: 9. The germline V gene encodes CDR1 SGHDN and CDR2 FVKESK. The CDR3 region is CASSYRTGQAYEQYF. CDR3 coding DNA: TGTGCCAGCAGCTACCGCACCGGACAGGCCTACGAGCAGTACTTC.

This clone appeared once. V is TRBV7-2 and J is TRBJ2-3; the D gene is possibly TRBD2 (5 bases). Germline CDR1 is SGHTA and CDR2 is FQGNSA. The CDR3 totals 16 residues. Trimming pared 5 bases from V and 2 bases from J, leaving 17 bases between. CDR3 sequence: CASSLNPGVITDTQYF. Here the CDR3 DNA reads TGTGCCAGCAGCCTCAATCCCGGGGTAATCACAGATACGCAGTATTTT.

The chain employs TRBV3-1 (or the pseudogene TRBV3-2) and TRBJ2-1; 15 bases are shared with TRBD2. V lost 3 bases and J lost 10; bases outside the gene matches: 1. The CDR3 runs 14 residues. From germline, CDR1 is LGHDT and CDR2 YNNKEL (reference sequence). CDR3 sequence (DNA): TGTGCCAGCAGCCAGGGGACTAGCGGGGGGGAGCAGTTCTTC. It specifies CASSQGTSGGEQFF.

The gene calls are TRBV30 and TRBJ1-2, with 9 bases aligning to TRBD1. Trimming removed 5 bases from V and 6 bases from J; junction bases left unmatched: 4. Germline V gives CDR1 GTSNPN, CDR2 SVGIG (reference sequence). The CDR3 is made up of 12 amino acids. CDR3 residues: CAWFGTGNGYTF. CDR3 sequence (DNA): TGTGCCTGGTTTGGGACAGGGAATGGCTACACCTTC. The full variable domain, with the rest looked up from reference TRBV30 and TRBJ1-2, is SQTIHQWPATLVQPVGSPLSLECTVEGTSNPNLYWYRQAAGRGLQLLFYSVGIGQISSEVPQNLSASRPQDRQFILSSKKLLLSDSGFYLCAWFGTGNGYTFGSGTRLTVV.

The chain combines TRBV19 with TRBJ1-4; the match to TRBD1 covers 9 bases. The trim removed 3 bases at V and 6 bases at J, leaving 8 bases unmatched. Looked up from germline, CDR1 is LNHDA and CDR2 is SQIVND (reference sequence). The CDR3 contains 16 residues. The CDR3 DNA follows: TGTGCCAGTAGTATTAGAGGTTGGACAGGGGATGAAAAACTGTTTTTT. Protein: CASSIRGWTGDEKLFF.

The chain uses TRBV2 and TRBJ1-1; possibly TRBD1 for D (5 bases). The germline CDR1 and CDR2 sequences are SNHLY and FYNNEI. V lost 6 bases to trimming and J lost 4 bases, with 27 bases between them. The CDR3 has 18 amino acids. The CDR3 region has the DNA TGTGCCAGCAGCAGGCAGGGCGGTGGAGGGTTGGGGAGCACTGAAGCTTTCTTT. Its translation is CASSRQGGGGLGSTEAFF. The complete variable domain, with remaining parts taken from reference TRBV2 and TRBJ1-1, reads EPEVTQTPSHQVTQMGQEVILRCVPISNHLYFYWYRQILGQKVEFLVSFYNNEISEKSEIFDDQFSVERPDGSNFTLKIRSTKLEDSAMYFCASSRQGGGGLGSTEAFFGQGTRLTVV.

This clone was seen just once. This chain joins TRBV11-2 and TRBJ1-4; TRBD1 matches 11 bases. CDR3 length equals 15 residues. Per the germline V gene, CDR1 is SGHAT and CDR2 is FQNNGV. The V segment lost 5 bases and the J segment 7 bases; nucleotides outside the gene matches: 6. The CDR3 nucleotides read TGTGCCAGCAGCCCTGGGGGGACAGGGGGTGAAAAACTGTTTTTT. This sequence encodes CASSPGGTGGEKLFF.

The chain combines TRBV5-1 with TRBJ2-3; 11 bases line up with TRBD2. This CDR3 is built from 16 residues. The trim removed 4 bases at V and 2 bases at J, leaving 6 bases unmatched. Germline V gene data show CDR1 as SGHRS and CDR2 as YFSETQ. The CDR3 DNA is TGCGCCAGCAGCCCCCTAGCGGGGGGCCCCACAGATACGCAGTATTTT. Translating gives CASSPLAGGPTDTQYF.

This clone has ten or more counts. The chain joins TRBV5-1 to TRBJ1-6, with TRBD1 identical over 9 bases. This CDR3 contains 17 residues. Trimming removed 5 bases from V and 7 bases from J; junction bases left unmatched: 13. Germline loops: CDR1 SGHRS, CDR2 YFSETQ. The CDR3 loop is CASSLTPGTGRNSPLHF. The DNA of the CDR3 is TGCGCCAGCAGTCTAACCCCCGGGACAGGGAGGAATTCACCCCTCCACTTT.

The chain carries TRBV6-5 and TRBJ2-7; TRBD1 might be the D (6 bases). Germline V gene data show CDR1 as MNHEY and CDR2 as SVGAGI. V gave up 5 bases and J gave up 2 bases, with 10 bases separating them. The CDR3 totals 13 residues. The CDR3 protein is CASSLRTAYEQYF. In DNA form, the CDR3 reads TGTGCCAGCAGTCTACGGACAGCCTACGAGCAGTACTTC.

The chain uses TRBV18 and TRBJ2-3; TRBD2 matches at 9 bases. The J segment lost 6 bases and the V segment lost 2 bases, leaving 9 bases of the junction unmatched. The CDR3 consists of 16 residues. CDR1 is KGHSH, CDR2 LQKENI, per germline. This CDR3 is CASSPVASGDPDTQYF. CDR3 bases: TGTGCCAGCTCACCAGTGGCTAGCGGGGACCCCGATACGCAGTATTTT.

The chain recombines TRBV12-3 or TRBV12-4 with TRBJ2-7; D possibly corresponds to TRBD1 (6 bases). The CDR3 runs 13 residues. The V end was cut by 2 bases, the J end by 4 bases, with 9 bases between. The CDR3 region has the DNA TGTGCCAGCAGTTTAAGGGGACAATACGAGCAGTACTTC. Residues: CASSLRGQYEQYF.

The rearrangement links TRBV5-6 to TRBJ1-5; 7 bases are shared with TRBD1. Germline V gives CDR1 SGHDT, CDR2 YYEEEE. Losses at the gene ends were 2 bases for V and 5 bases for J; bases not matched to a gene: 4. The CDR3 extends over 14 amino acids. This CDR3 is CASSLQGWDQPQHF. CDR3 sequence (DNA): TGTGCCAGCAGCTTACAGGGGTGGGATCAGCCCCAGCATTTT.

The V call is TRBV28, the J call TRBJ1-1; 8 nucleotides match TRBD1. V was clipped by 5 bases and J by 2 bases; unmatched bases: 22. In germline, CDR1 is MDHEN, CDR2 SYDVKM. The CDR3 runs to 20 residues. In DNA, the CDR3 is TGTGCCAGCAGTCGGCCGGGACAGGCCCTACATTCCCGAAAAAACACTGAAGCTTTCTTT. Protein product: CASSRPGQALHSRKNTEAFF. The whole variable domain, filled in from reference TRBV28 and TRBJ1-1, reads DVKVTQSSRYLVKRTGEKVFLECVQDMDHENMFWYRQDPGLGLRLIYFSYDVKMKEKGDIPEGYSVSREKKERFSLILESASTNQTSMYLCASSRPGQALHSRKNTEAFFGQGTRLTVV.

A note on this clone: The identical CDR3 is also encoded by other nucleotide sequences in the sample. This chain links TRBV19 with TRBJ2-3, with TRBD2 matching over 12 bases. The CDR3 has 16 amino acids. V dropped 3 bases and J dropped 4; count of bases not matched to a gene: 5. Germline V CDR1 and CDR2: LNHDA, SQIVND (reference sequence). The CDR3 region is CASSIPLAGGSDTQYF. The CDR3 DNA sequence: TGTGCCAGTAGTATCCCACTAGCGGGGGGATCAGATACGCAGTATTTT.

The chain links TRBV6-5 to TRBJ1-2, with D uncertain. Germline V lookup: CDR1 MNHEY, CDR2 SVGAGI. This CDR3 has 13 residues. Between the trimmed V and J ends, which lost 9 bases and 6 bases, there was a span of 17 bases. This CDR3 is CASVPGRRNGYTF. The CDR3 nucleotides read TGTGCCAGTGTCCCGGGGAGGCGGAATGGCTACACCTTC.

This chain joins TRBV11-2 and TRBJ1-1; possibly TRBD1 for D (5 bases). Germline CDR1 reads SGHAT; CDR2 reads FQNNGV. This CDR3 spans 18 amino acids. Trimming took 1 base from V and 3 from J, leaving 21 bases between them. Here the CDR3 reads CASSLGRGRRRGDTEAFF. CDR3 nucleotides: TGTGCCAGCAGCTTAGGTAGGGGAAGGCGGCGCGGGGACACTGAAGCTTTCTTT.

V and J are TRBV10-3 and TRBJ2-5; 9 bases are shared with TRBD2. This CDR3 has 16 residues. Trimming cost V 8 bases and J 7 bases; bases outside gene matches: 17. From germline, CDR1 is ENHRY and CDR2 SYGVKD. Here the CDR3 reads CAIEDPRGGPGGTQYF. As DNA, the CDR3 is TGTGCCATCGAGGACCCGCGGGGGGGGCCCGGGGGGACCCAGTACTTC.

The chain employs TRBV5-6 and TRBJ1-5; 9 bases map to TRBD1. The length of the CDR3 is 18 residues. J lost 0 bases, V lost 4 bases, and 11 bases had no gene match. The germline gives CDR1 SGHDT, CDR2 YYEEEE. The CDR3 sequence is CASSAGTGISFSNQPQHF. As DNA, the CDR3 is TGTGCCAGCAGCGCCGGGACAGGGATAAGTTTTAGCAATCAGCCCCAGCATTTT. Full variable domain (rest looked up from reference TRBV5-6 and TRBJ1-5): DAGVTQSPTHLIKTRGQQVTLRCSPKSGHDTVSWYQQALGQGPQFIFQYYEEEERQRGNFPDRFSGHQFPNYSSELNVNALLLGDSALYLCASSAGTGISFSNQPQHFGDGTRLSIL.

CDR3 DNA: TGTGCCAGCAGCGTAGATGGGACAGGGTACAATGAGCAGTTCTTC. Encoded protein: CASSVDGTGYNEQFF. The chain employs TRBV9 and TRBJ2-1; 9 bases align to TRBD1. V gave up 0 bases and J gave up 4 bases; unmatched junction bases: 2. The CDR3 is 15 amino acids. Per the germline V gene, CDR1 is SGDLS and CDR2 is YYNGEE.

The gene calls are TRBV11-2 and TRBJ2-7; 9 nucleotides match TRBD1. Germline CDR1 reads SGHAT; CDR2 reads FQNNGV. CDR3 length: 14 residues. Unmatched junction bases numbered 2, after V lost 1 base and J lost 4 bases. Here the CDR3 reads CASSLVGQGYEQYF. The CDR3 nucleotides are TGTGCCAGCAGCTTAGTGGGACAGGGATACGAGCAGTACTTC.

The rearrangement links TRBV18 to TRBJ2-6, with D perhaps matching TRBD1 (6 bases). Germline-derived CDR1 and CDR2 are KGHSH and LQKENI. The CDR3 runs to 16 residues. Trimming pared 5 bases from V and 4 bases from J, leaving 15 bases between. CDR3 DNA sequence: TGTGCCAGCTCAAGATTGGCAGGGGACGGGGCCAACGTCCTGACTTTC. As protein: CASSRLAGDGANVLTF. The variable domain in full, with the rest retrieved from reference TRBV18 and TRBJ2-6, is NAGVMQNPRHLVRRRGQEARLRCSPMKGHSHVYWYRQLPEEGLKFMVYLQKENIIDESGMPKERFSAEFPKEGPSILRIQQVVRGDSAAYFCASSRLAGDGANVLTFGAGSRLTVL.